The clone carrying this T cell receptor beta chain was observed at least ten times. Antigen specificity is unknown. RNA transcripts served as template for amplifying TCR beta CDR3 sequences. An opening RT-PCR round employed HTBI primers and preceded a second-round multiplex PCR. TCRdb re-analysed the multiplex PCR reads in MiXCR, keeping a single row per CDR3 protein. The table records under 800,000 distinct CDR3 sequences, around a fifth of them present only once. This sample was taken from a study of Graves' ophthalmopathy and Graves' hyperthyroidism. Study-wide findings and caveats: The model predicted ophthalmopathy progression with 70.59% sensitivity and under 75% specificity. Classification of ophthalmopathy versus stable hyperthyroidism by a 13-signature model yielded 85% to 90% sensitivity and around 77% specificity.

The source material was peripheral blood. This TCR derives from a woman under 30 with stable Graves' hyperthyroidism. Some clones in this sample may be carry-over from other donors' samples.

The CDR3, as DNA: TGTGCCAGCAGCGATACACAAGGATACTATGGCTACACCTTC. Amino acid sequence: CASSDTQGYYGYTF. The chain links TRBV11-2 to TRBJ1-2; D uncertain. Germline CDR1 SGHAT, CDR2 FQNNGV. Trimming pared 5 bases from V and 3 bases from J, leaving 13 bases between. The length of the CDR3 is 14 residues.